This passage covers 23 T cell receptor beta chains from one sample sequenced in a study of shared clonotypes between healthy human individuals. Measured with immunoSEQ multiplex PCR; TCRdb has only the in-frame clones, and not every one. The sample has hundreds of thousands of clones, about 78% seen once; the top ten hold roughly 1.8%. Source material: memory CD4+ T cells sorted from blood. Subset reported: CD45RA-negative fraction. These receptors all come from a young woman in good health.

This clone has just a few counts. The V gene is TRBV4-2, the J gene TRBJ1-2, with a weak D call TRBD1 (6 bases). In germline, CDR1 is LGHNA, CDR2 YNFKEQ. Trimming cost V 4 bases and J 3 bases, with 15 bases left between them. This CDR3 comprises 15 residues. Here the CDR3 DNA reads TGTGCCAGCAGCCCCTCGACAGGTAGTGACTATGGCTACACCTTC. It translates to CASSPSTGSDYGYTF.

The chain is built from TRBV6-1 and TRBJ2-7; TRBD2 matches at 9 bases. The J segment lost 4 bases and the V segment lost 1 base, leaving 8 bases of the junction unmatched. Germline V gene lookup returns CDR1 MNHNS and CDR2 SASEGT. This CDR3 region has 16 residues. The CDR3 region is CASSEDGLAGKYEQYF. The CDR3 DNA follows: TGTGCCAGCAGTGAAGATGGCCTAGCGGGAAAGTACGAGCAGTACTTC.

This chain links TRBV7-8 with TRBJ2-7; D may be TRBD1 or TRBD2 (6 bases each). Germline V lookup: CDR1 SGHVS, CDR2 FQNEAQ. The CDR3 loop spans 14 amino acids. V lost 5 bases, J lost 7 bases, and 18 bases lay in between. CDR3 nucleotides: TGTGCCAGCAGCCCACTCCCAGGGGCGGGGGAGCAGTACTTC. Its translation is CASSPLPGAGEQYF.

The chain has TRBV11-2 and TRBJ2-1; tentative D call: TRBD1 (6 bases). Germline values: CDR1 SGHAT, CDR2 FQNNGV. V was clipped by 11 bases and J by 2 bases, with 16 bases between them. The CDR3 runs 14 residues. The chain's CDR3 is CASPGASTYNEQFF. The CDR3 DNA reads TGTGCCTCGCCAGGGGCGAGTACCTACAATGAGCAGTTCTTC.

This chain uses TRBV5-4 with TRBJ2-2, with a weak D call TRBD1 (6 bases). The CDR3 has 15 amino acids. Germline lookup yields CDR1 SGHNT and CDR2 YYREEE (reference sequence). The V gene lost 4 bases and the J gene lost 0 bases, with 10 bases spanning the gap. CDR3 DNA: TGTGCCAGCAGCCGGGGACAATCGAACACCGGGGAGCTGTTTTTT. Translating it yields CASSRGQSNTGELFF. Drawing the rest from reference TRBV5-4 and TRBJ2-2, the complete variable domain is ETGVTQSPTHLIKTRGQQVTLRCSSQSGHNTVSWYQQALGQGPQFIFQYYREEENGRGNFPPRFSGLQFPNYSSELNVNALELDDSALYLCASSRGQSNTGELFFGEGSRLTVL.

The genes are TRBV6-1 and TRBJ1-1; no definite D call. V shed 6 bases and J shed 1 base, with 12 bases lying between them. CDR3 size: 14 residues. The V gene's germline CDR1 is MNHNS and CDR2 SASEGT. The CDR3 region is CASSILSENTEAFF. In DNA, the CDR3 is TGTGCCAGCAGCATATTGTCAGAGAACACTGAAGCTTTCTTT.

The rearrangement links TRBV7-9 to TRBJ2-1, with TRBD2 identical over 13 bases. The V segment lost 2 bases and the J segment 8 bases; nucleotides outside the gene matches: 3. The germline V gene has CDR1 SEHNR and CDR2 FQNEAQ (reference sequence). There are 15 residues in the CDR3. CDR3 region: CASSLTSGRADEQFF. DNA of the CDR3: TGTGCCAGCAGCTTAACTAGCGGGAGGGCGGATGAGCAGTTCTTC.

The chain couples TRBV27 to TRBJ2-1; 14 nucleotides agree with TRBD2. The CDR3 runs to 15 residues. The germline V gene has CDR1 MNHEY and CDR2 SMNVEV (reference sequence). V was clipped by 5 bases and J by 9 bases; unmatched bases: 6. This chain's CDR3 is CASSTTSGRAPEQFF. The CDR3 nucleotides read TGTGCCAGCAGTACGACTAGCGGGAGGGCCCCTGAGCAGTTCTTC.

This clone has only one observation. Other DNA sequences of this sample code for an identical CDR3. This chain links TRBV2 with TRBJ2-2, with 8 nucleotides matching TRBD1. The CDR3 runs 15 residues. CDR1 and CDR2 from the germline V gene are SNHLY and FYNNEI. The junction had 5 bases not matched to a gene; V was cut back by 6 bases and J by 2 bases. CDR3 nucleotides: TGTGCCAGCAGAGCCGGGACAGGTAACACCGGGGAGCTGTTTTTT. Protein sequence: CASRAGTGNTGELFF.

With regard to this clone: Other nucleotide sequences from this sample produce the same CDR3. The rearrangement uses TRBV5-1 and TRBJ2-3; TRBD1 matches at 8 bases. The CDR3 loop spans 16 amino acids. Per the germline V gene, CDR1 is SGHRS and CDR2 is YFSETQ. V dropped 4 bases and J dropped 0; count of bases not matched to a gene: 7. CDR3 sequence reads: CASSVGQGASTDTQYF. In nucleotides, the CDR3 is TGCGCCAGCAGCGTCGGACAGGGAGCTAGCACAGATACGCAGTATTTT.

This clone was counted a few times. Other DNA sequences in the same sample also yield this CDR3. The CDR3 nucleotides read TGCAGCGTTGCGGACAGTAACTATGGCTACACCTTC. Translation gives CSVADSNYGYTF. V and J are TRBV29-1 and TRBJ1-2, with D possibly being TRBD1 (6 bases). The V end lost 4 bases, the J end lost 1 base, and 7 bases lay between the germline ends. CDR1 and CDR2 (germline): SQVTM, ANQGSEA. CDR3 length equals 12 residues. Complete variable domain (other parts from reference TRBV29-1 and TRBJ1-2): SAVISQKPSRDICQRGTSLTIQCQVDSQVTMMFWYRQQPGQSLTLIATANQGSEATYESGFVIDKFPISRPNLTFSTLTVSNMSPEDSSIYLCSVADSNYGYTFGSGTRLTVV.

The DNA of the CDR3 is TGTGCCAGCTCACAGGACAGGGTGGCCTATGGCTACACCTTC. Translating gives CASSQDRVAYGYTF. The rearrangement joins TRBV18 to TRBJ1-2; 8 nucleotides line up with TRBD1. The junction had 5 bases not matched to a gene; V was cut back by 4 bases and J by 4 bases. The CDR3 extends over 14 amino acids. Germline lookup yields CDR1 KGHSH and CDR2 LQKENI.

The chain carries TRBV6-1 and TRBJ2-7, with a tentative D call TRBD2 (7 bases). This CDR3 spans 14 amino acids. The germline V gene encodes CDR1 MNHNS and CDR2 SASEGT. V was shortened by 3 bases and J by 3 bases, with 12 bases between the two germline ends. CDR3 protein: CASSDFRGGYEQYF. In DNA form, the CDR3 reads TGTGCCAGCAGTGATTTTAGGGGGGGCTACGAGCAGTACTTC.

This clone was seen a handful of times. This chain uses TRBV5-1 with TRBJ1-4; a possible D gene is TRBD1 (6 bases). This CDR3 region has 17 residues. V lost 1 base, J lost 5 bases, and 18 bases lay in between. Germline V gene sequence: CDR1 SGHRS, CDR2 YFSETQ. CDR3 amino acids: CASSLHTRAGENEKLFF. The CDR3 DNA reads TGCGCCAGCAGCTTGCACACCCGTGCAGGGGAAAATGAAAAACTGTTTTTT.

V usage is TRBV7-2 and J usage is TRBJ1-5, with TRBD1 as a possible D gene (5 bases). CDR1 and CDR2 (germline): SGHTA, FQGNSA. The CDR3 runs to 15 residues. V lost 1 base, J lost 9 bases, and 16 bases lay in between. The CDR3 sequence is CASSLVQGGGRPQHF. The CDR3 coding sequence is TGTGCCAGCAGCTTAGTCCAGGGAGGCGGTAGGCCCCAGCATTTT.

The V call is TRBV2, the J call TRBJ2-1; 10 bases align to TRBD2. J was trimmed by 6 bases and V by 5 bases; bases with no gene match: 13. Germline V lookup: CDR1 SNHLY, CDR2 FYNNEI. The CDR3 has 17 residues. DNA of the CDR3: TGTGCCAGCAGTATGGAGACTAGCGGGCATACGGGCAATGAGCAGTTCTTC. This gives the protein CASSMETSGHTGNEQFF.

In its sample, this clone was seen a few times. The chain uses TRBV2 and TRBJ2-4, with D maybe TRBD2 (5 bases). The CDR3 has 12 amino acids. CDR1 and CDR2 from the germline V gene are SNHLY and FYNNEI. V was cut by 8 bases and J by 5 bases, with 10 bases left in between. CDR3 DNA sequence: TGTGCCAGCCGGGGTATTGAAAACATTCAGTACTTC. The encoded protein is CASRGIENIQYF.

CDR3 sequence (DNA): TGTGCCAGCAGCTTATTCTACTACCATGGCTACACCTTC. Amino acid sequence: CASSLFYYHGYTF. The V and J genes are TRBV7-2 and TRBJ1-2, with unresolved D. Trimming removed 2 bases from V and 6 bases from J, with 10 bases in between. The CDR3 covers 13 residues. Germline CDR1 SGHTA, CDR2 FQGNSA.

The chain carries TRBV14 and TRBJ2-7; D not certain. The germline V gene has CDR1 SGHDN and CDR2 FVKESK. The CDR3 covers 13 residues. V was trimmed by 3 bases and J by 0 bases, leaving 6 bases between them. The CDR3 nucleotides read TGTGCCAGCAGCCACTTGGCCTCCTACGAGCAGTACTTC. Protein: CASSHLASYEQYF.

The chain has TRBV7-8 and TRBJ1-5; maybe TRBD1 (5 bases). The germline V and J ends were trimmed by 3 bases and 5 bases, with 11 bases remaining between them. The germline V gene encodes CDR1 SGHVS and CDR2 FQNEAQ. CDR3 length equals 14 residues. Here the CDR3 DNA reads TGTGCCAGCAGCTTGGGGGTAACGGATCAGCCCCAGCATTTT. It is translated as CASSLGVTDQPQHF.

V usage is TRBV5-6 and J usage is TRBJ1-2; the D gene is possibly TRBD1 (5 bases). Germline V gene data show CDR1 as SGHDT and CDR2 as YYEEEE. The CDR3 sequence is 15 residues long. Trimming pared 2 bases from V and 5 bases from J, leaving 16 bases between. CDR3 loop: CASSLPGGIWYGYTF. CDR3 DNA sequence: TGTGCCAGCAGCTTACCCGGGGGTATATGGTATGGCTACACCTTC. Full variable domain (missing parts from reference TRBV5-6 and TRBJ1-2): DAGVTQSPTHLIKTRGQQVTLRCSPKSGHDTVSWYQQALGQGPQFIFQYYEEEERQRGNFPDRFSGHQFPNYSSELNVNALLLGDSALYLCASSLPGGIWYGYTFGSGTRLTVV.

The chain links TRBV5-1 to TRBJ1-4, with D unresolved. This CDR3 comprises 15 residues. Looked up from germline, CDR1 is SGHRS and CDR2 is YFSETQ. Trimming removed 4 bases from V and 0 bases from J, with 10 bases in between. CDR3 amino acids: CASSISPATNEKLFF. In DNA form, the CDR3 reads TGCGCCAGCAGCATATCACCCGCAACTAATGAAAAACTGTTTTTT.

This chain connects TRBV30 to TRBJ1-4; no clear D. V was trimmed by 5 bases and J by 5 bases, leaving 15 bases between them. CDR3 length: 14 amino acids. In germline, CDR1 is GTSNPN, CDR2 SVGIG (reference sequence). The CDR3 nucleotides are TGTGCCTGGGCGACCGGGCTAAGAAATGAAAAACTGTTTTTT. Amino acid sequence: CAWATGLRNEKLFF.